A selection of T cell receptor beta chains follows, all from one sample in a study of OX40 agonist ivuxolimab in advanced cancers. Repertoires were generated with immunoSEQ multiplex PCR, while TCRdb's copy carries only in-frame clones and drops some. The sample has about 99,000 clones, approximately 95% seen once. The source material was CD4+ or CD8+ T cells sorted from blood, sampled in a trial of the OX40 agonist ivuxolimab. The receptors originated from an adult with an advanced solid tumor such as melanoma, head and neck, liver or kidney cancer. Each CDR3 is given with its conserved first and last residue. A D gene is named only where the DNA matches it firmly. Clone size is not always given. Where it is, it says once, few, many or a class for expanded clones.

abundance,v_gene,d_gene,j_gene,CDR3aa,CDR3nt
-,TRBV15,-,TRBJ2-3,CATSRDYSTTDTQYF,TGTGCCACCAGCAGAGATTATAGCACTACAGATACGCAGTATTTT
-,TRBV2,TRBD1,TRBJ1-4,CASSSDRGLSNEKLFF,TGTGCCAGCAGTTCGGACAGGGGGCTATCTAATGAAAAACTGTTTTTT
-,TRBV5-1,TRBD2,TRBJ2-7,CASSLGMGGRTYEQYF,TGCGCCAGCAGCTTGGGAATGGGCGGGAGGACCTACGAGCAGTACTTC
-,TRBV4-1,TRBD2,TRBJ2-1,CASRTTSGGATEQFF,TGCGCCAGCAGGACGACTAGCGGGGGGGCCACTGAGCAGTTCTTC
-,TRBV28,TRBD2,TRBJ2-7,CASTLAGPPYEQYF,TGTGCCAGCACCCTAGCGGGGCCACCCTACGAGCAGTACTTC
-,TRBV11-2,-,TRBJ1-1,CASSSSDSPGAFF,TGTGCCAGCAGCTCCTCGGACAGCCCGGGGGCTTTCTTT
-,TRBV27,-,TRBJ2-7,CASSLGPHSSYEQYF,TGTGCCAGCAGTTTAGGCCCCCACTCCTCCTACGAGCAGTACTTC
-,TRBV5-1,-,TRBJ1-4,CASSLVAPSEKLFF,TGCGCCAGCAGCTTGGTGGCTCCCAGTGAAAAACTGTTTTTT
-,TRBV11-2,-,TRBJ2-7,CASSSPLRVQQYF,TGTGCCAGCAGCTCCCCCCTTCGGGTTCAGCAGTACTTC
-,TRBV6-1,-,TRBJ2-7,CASSGVLEESYEQYF,TGTGCCAGCAGTGGTGTGTTGGAGGAATCCTACGAGCAGTACTTC
-,TRBV7-9,-,TRBJ1-4,CASSIWTETNEKLFF,TGTGCCAGCAGCATCTGGACAGAAACTAATGAAAAACTGTTTTTT
-,TRBV2,-,TRBJ1-1,CASSQPTKTTNTEAFF,TGTGCCAGCAGCCAACCTACCAAAACTACGAACACTGAAGCTTTCTTT
-,TRBV19,-,TRBJ1-5,CASSISAGPSNQPQHF,TGTGCCAGTAGTATAAGTGCAGGGCCGAGCAATCAGCCCCAGCATTTT
-,TRBV9,-,TRBJ2-5,CASSAGTRPGETQYF,TGTGCCAGCAGCGCCGGGACTCGGCCAGGGGAGACCCAGTACTTC
-,TRBV29-1,TRBD1,TRBJ1-2,CSAMTGQRLEGYTF,TGCAGCGCTATGACAGGGCAGCGCCTGGAGGGCTACACCTTC
once,TRBV4-2,TRBD2,TRBJ2-5,CASSQVGREGETQYF,TGTGCCAGCAGCCAAGTTGGGCGGGAGGGCGAGACCCAGTACTTC
-,TRBV27,-,TRBJ2-7,CASSSGAGTYEQYF,TGTGCCAGCAGTTCAGGGGCGGGGACCTACGAGCAGTACTTC
-,TRBV11-2,-,TRBJ2-7,CASSLIGGEQYF,TGTGCCAGCAGCTTAATAGGGGGGGAGCAGTACTTC
-,TRBV9,TRBD2,TRBJ2-1,CASSVRTSGEQFF,TGTGCCAGCAGCGTACGAACTAGCGGGGAGCAGTTCTTC
-,TRBV6-4,-,TRBJ1-1,CASSEGENTEAFF,TGTGCCAGCAGTGAAGGGGAGAACACTGAAGCTTTCTTT
-,TRBV27,-,TRBJ2-1,CASSFIPWSYNEQFF,TGTGCCAGCAGTTTCATCCCCTGGTCCTACAATGAGCAGTTCTTC
-,TRBV27,-,TRBJ2-7,CASSLGLYYEQYF,TGTGCCAGCAGTTTAGGACTTTACTACGAGCAGTACTTC
-,TRBV6-5,-,TRBJ2-1,CASGKHDGHNEQFF,TGTGCCAGCGGAAAACACGACGGACACAATGAGCAGTTCTTC
-,TRBV7-9,-,TRBJ2-7,CASSPKDSYEQYF,TGTGCCAGCAGCCCAAAAGACTCCTACGAGCAGTACTTC
-,TRBV6-5,-,TRBJ2-7,CASSYSSGYGYEQYF,TGTGCCAGCAGTTACTCGTCAGGGTATGGCTACGAGCAGTACTTC
-,TRBV27,-,TRBJ2-7,CASSSRSSEISYEQYF,TGTGCCAGCAGTTCCCGTTCATCGGAGATCTCCTACGAGCAGTACTTC
-,TRBV27,TRBD1,TRBJ1-5,CASSPYLGTGNQPQHF,TGTGCCAGCAGCCCGTACCTTGGGACAGGCAATCAGCCCCAGCATTTT
-,TRBV7-9,-,TRBJ1-1,CASSSLVGMGAFF,TGTGCCAGCAGCTCCCTAGTGGGGATGGGAGCTTTCTTT
-,TRBV19,TRBD1,TRBJ2-1,CASSIQGAYNEQFF,TGTGCCAGTAGTATTCAGGGGGCTTACAATGAGCAGTTCTTC
-,TRBV4-2,-,TRBJ2-7,CASSNNPYEQYF,TGTGCCAGCAGCAACAACCCCTACGAGCAGTACTTC
-,TRBV15,-,TRBJ2-2,CATSWGTNTGELFF,TGTGCCACCAGCTGGGGAACGAACACCGGGGAGCTGTTTTTT